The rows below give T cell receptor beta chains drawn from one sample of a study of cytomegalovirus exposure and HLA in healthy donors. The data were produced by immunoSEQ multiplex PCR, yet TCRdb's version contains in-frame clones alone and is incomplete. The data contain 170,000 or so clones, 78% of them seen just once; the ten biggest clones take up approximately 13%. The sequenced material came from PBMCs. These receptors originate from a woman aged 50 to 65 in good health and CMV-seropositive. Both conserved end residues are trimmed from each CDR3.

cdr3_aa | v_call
ASSAAGMRAF | TRBV10-1
SADRDSYTQY | TRBV29-1
ASSTGTGGEAF | TRBV6-6
ASSQDGGRGLMYGYT | TRBV4-2
ASSWTGGRETQY | TRBV28
ASSRGQGAYEQY | TRBV13
ASSRQGQRNEQY | TRBV19
ASSLSGGTTDTQY | TRBV7-3
ASSPRSGLTSYEQY | TRBV7-6
ASRPTGMNTEAF | TRBV6-4
ASSERGGATGANVLT | TRBV6-1
ASSYSGGEQF | TRBV5-6
ASSYDSNSPLH | TRBV6-6
ASSQQGRSLYEQY | TRBV6-5
ASSVSQGFSLREQY | TRBV27
ASSQSDRGYYGYT | TRBV23-1
ASSPTDRGEAF | TRBV11-3
ASSLVPVDSPLH | TRBV5-1
ASSLLTSRSGTEAF | TRBV7-2
ASSSLDRRYEQY | TRBV7-2
ASSYWTSRNTGELF | TRBV6-6
ASSSLAGSTDTQY | TRBV7-3
ASSLTSGEREQF | TRBV5-1
ASSLRGLASDTQY | TRBV5-1
ASRSRPGLAGGSSYNEQF | TRBV12-2
ASSVGTGENEQF | TRBV6-4
AWKPRPGTEGARTKDTEAF | TRBV30
ASSPGGDTQY | TRBV7-3
ASSSGGINNEQF | TRBV12-5
ASNDQPTPETQY | TRBV2
ASSWGGNEQF | TRBV5-6
SVEDPQGNTQY | TRBV29-1
ASSLEGQRNQPQH | TRBV5-1
ASSPEERGSYEQY | TRBV4-1
AISERDTLSYEQY | TRBV10-3
ASSFGRAKDTQY | TRBV5-1
ASSIPGGSSYNSPLH | TRBV19
ASGRLAGERDTQY | TRBV5-6
ASSVVSGEGYT | TRBV9
ASSPQKGEGYEQY | TRBV18
AWSSGGRMTQY | TRBV30
ASSSRQGARQPQH | TRBV7-2
ASIPTGGAGYGYT | TRBV27
AWNEGSSYNEQF | TRBV30
ARTLPSADNEQF | TRBV5-3
ASSVEGTGGSGNTIY | TRBV9
ATHPRGPTYEQY | TRBV6-6
ASSFPHTGEDGYT | TRBV7-9
ASSEISGTGELF | TRBV2
ASSHFSGRWGELF | TRBV5-4